Detailed here is one T cell receptor beta chain. Its antigen is not known. The germline gives CDR1 LNHNV, CDR2 YYDKDF (reference sequence). The CDR3 covers 15 residues. Trimming left V 3 bases short and J 7 bases short, with 16 bases between. Some clones are missing from TCRdb's copy, which holds only in-frame ones; the method was immunoSEQ multiplex PCR. Of under 30,000 clones detected, around 96% appear once; the ten largest clones hold 2.7%. The source of the sample is a study of monozygotic twins with cystic fibrosis. Whole-study results and caveats: V usage most resembled the co-twin in 13 of 16 pairs. Shared CDR3 numbers were not associated with age, concordance or severity.

The TCR sequence derives from a girl aged 2-9 years with cystic fibrosis. The V gene is TRBV15, the J gene TRBJ1-5; D may be TRBD1 (6 bases). The sequencing sample was made of blood. This chain's CDR3 is CATSRDTGAGQPQHF. CDR3 nucleotide sequence: TGTGCCACCAGCAGGGATACGGGGGCAGGACAGCCCCAGCATTTT.